The clone carrying this T cell receptor (beta chain) appeared a few times. What it binds is unknown. With the Oncomine TCR Beta short-read assay, DNA from cultured CD4+ T cells was sequenced. TCRdb re-called the PCR reads through MiXCR, storing one row per CDR3 protein. This table holds 13,000 or so distinct CDR3 sequences, less than 60% found once. This sample was included in a study of vaccination and CD4 T cells after COVID-19. Study information: Nasal swab PCR had detected SARS-CoV-2 in convalescent patients, about 10 mild and one severe. Overlapping spike peptides served as the stimulus for the cells. These peptides came from SARS-CoV-2 and from the common cold coronaviruses HCoV-NL63, HCoV-OC43 and HCoV-229E.

Noted treatment: approximately nine-day PBMC culture with coronavirus spike peptide pools or control peptides (ViraFEST assay). The medium had half its volume replaced with fresh IL-2 medium on days 3 and 7. CDR1 and CDR2 from the germline V gene are DFQATT and SNEGSKA (reference sequence). This CDR3 is 15 amino acids long. V was clipped by 2 bases and J by 2 bases; unmatched bases: 6. The sequenced sample was CD4+ T cells from blood, cultured in vitro. The chain is built from TRBV20-1 and TRBJ2-3, with TRBD2 matching over 8 bases. This clonotype was sampled from a human donor who had recovered from COVID-19. CDR3 loop: CSARTSGRYTDTQYF. In DNA form, the CDR3 reads TGCAGTGCTAGAACCAGCGGGAGATACACAGATACGCAGTATTTT.